The 13 T cell receptor beta chains presented below share a single source sample, sequenced in a study of shared clonotypes between healthy human individuals. Repertoires were generated with immunoSEQ multiplex PCR, while TCRdb's copy carries only in-frame clones and drops some. Here the sample spans 2 million to 2.5 million clones, roughly 93% being singletons. The sample consisted of naive CD4+ T cells from PBMCs. Subset given: CD45RA+ positively selected. The receptors derive from a man aged 18 to 30 in good health. Some clones in this sample may be carry-over from other donors' samples.

The chain has TRBV7-2 and TRBJ1-1; 8 nucleotides line up with TRBD1. The germline V gene has CDR1 SGHTA and CDR2 FQGNSA. There are 13 residues in the CDR3. The J segment lost 6 bases and the V segment lost 5 bases, leaving 5 bases of the junction unmatched. CDR3: CASSPETGAEAFF. The CDR3 region has the DNA TGTGCCAGCAGCCCCGAGACAGGGGCTGAAGCTTTCTTT.

V is TRBV6-6 and J is TRBJ1-1, with 7 nucleotides matching TRBD1. The length of the CDR3 is 14 residues. Germline trimming cut 2 bases from V and 4 bases from J; bases unmatched to any gene: 4. Per germline, CDR1 MNHNY and CDR2 SVGAGI (reference sequence). For the CDR3, the DNA is TGTGCCAGCAGTTACCGACAGGGCGGCACTGAAGCTTTCTTT. It encodes CASSYRQGGTEAFF.

The gene calls are TRBV27 and TRBJ2-1, with 7 bases aligning to TRBD1. The CDR3 loop spans 17 amino acids. V lost 6 bases to trimming and J lost 2 bases; unmatched junction nucleotides: 13. The germline V gene has CDR1 MNHEY and CDR2 SMNVEV (reference sequence). CDR3 in amino acids: CASSPTQTGVPYNEQFF. Written as DNA, the CDR3 is TGTGCCAGCAGCCCTACCCAAACAGGGGTTCCCTACAATGAGCAGTTCTTC.

The chain is built from TRBV5-8 and TRBJ2-7, with D possibly being TRBD2 (7 bases). The CDR3 contains 15 residues. Looked up from germline, CDR1 is SGHTS and CDR2 is YDEGEE. V was shortened by 5 bases and J by 3 bases, with 18 bases between the two germline ends. The chain's CDR3 is CASSKGGGRYYEQYF. For the CDR3, the DNA is TGTGCCAGCAGTAAGGGGGGCGGGAGATACTACGAGCAGTACTTC.

The chain uses TRBV7-6 and TRBJ1-1; TRBD1 agrees at 7 bases. This CDR3 region has 14 residues. Trimming removed 4 bases from V and 3 bases from J; junction bases left unmatched: 5. Germline V lookup: CDR1 SGHVS, CDR2 FNYEAQ. CDR3 amino acids: CASSSLDRDTEAFF. CDR3 DNA: TGTGCCAGCAGCTCACTAGACAGGGACACTGAAGCTTTCTTT.

Concerning this clone itself: The sample has other DNA sequences that encode this CDR3 too. This chain links TRBV7-2 with TRBJ2-3; D is undetermined. In germline, CDR1 is SGHTA, CDR2 FQGNSA. V lost 1 base and J lost 2, with 4 bases in between. The CDR3 spans 13 residues. CDR3 coding DNA: TGTGCCAGCAGCTTAGGGCCCACAGATACGCAGTATTTT. It specifies CASSLGPTDTQYF.

The rearrangement links TRBV5-1 to TRBJ2-7; the D is unclear. This CDR3 is 13 amino acids long. Germline CDR1 SGHRS, CDR2 YFSETQ. The V end lost 0 bases, the J end lost 5 bases, and 9 bases lay between the germline ends. CDR3 nucleotide sequence: TGCGCCAGCAGCTTGGTAAGTCTCAACGAGCAGTACTTC. Its protein is CASSLVSLNEQYF.

This clone was observed a single time. This chain joins TRBV6-1 and TRBJ2-7; D is undetermined. The CDR3 consists of 10 residues. Germline CDR1 MNHNS, CDR2 SASEGT. V was clipped by 8 bases and J by 9 bases, with 11 bases between them. Here the CDR3 reads CASASGWQYF. The DNA of the CDR3 is TGTGCCAGCGCCTCGGGCTGGCAGTACTTC.

Here the CDR3 reads CAWNRGTYQETQYF. The CDR3 nucleotides are TGTGCCTGGAATCGGGGGACGTACCAAGAGACCCAGTACTTC. The chain carries TRBV30 and TRBJ2-5; possibly TRBD2 for D (6 bases). In germline, CDR1 is GTSNPN, CDR2 SVGIG (reference sequence). V dropped 4 bases and J dropped 0 bases, with 12 bases sitting between them. The CDR3 is 14 amino acids.

The sample holds one count of this clone. This sequence joins TRBV6-1 and TRBJ2-7, with 7 bases matching TRBD1. V lost 4 bases to trimming and J lost 4 bases; unmatched junction nucleotides: 16. CDR1 and CDR2 (germline): MNHNS, SASEGT. This CDR3 spans 17 amino acids. The CDR3 DNA sequence: TGTGCCAGCAGTGGCCGAACCACAGGGGATAAATGGTACGAGCAGTACTTC. It specifies CASSGRTTGDKWYEQYF.

The J gene is TRBJ1-1, the V gene TRBV7-8, with D possibly TRBD1 on 6 matching bases. V lost 5 bases and J lost 5, with 12 bases in between. Looked up from germline, CDR1 is SGHVS and CDR2 is FQNEAQ. This CDR3 region has 13 residues. DNA for the CDR3: TGTGCCAGCAGCCGCCAAACAGGGACTGAAGCTTTCTTT. Its translation: CASSRQTGTEAFF.

This chain connects TRBV6-1 to TRBJ1-2, with TRBD1 as a possible D gene (5 bases). With 5 bases removed from V and 0 bases from J, the gap between germline ends came to 10 bases. The CDR3 runs to 14 residues. Germline V CDR1 and CDR2: MNHNS, SASEGT. This CDR3 is CASSRDGANYGYTF. The CDR3 nucleotides are TGTGCCAGCAGTCGGGACGGAGCTAACTATGGCTACACCTTC.

Comments on this clone: In the same sample, other DNA sequences code for this CDR3. The gene calls are TRBV18 and TRBJ2-7, with 11 bases matching TRBD2. With V trimmed by 3 bases and J by 2 bases, 3 bases remained unmatched. CDR1 is KGHSH and CDR2 is LQKENI in the germline V gene. CDR3 length equals 15 residues. The CDR3 DNA is TGTGCCAGCTCACCTCTAGCGGGAGGTACCTACGAGCAGTACTTC. Protein product: CASSPLAGGTYEQYF.